One T cell receptor (beta chain) is described in this entry. Its binding antigen is unknown. Qualities for individual bases were not recorded, and no much larger clone is one base off. The CDR3 regions of human TCRbeta chains were analyzed by immunosequencing. Concerning the study's data processing: Repertoire TCRs were checked for matches against a reference library of SARS-CoV-2-specific TCRs that had been generated using the MIRA antigen-specificity platform. Breadth meant the fraction of unique TCRs that were SARS-CoV-2-associated, whereas depth meant the fraction of total T cells that were SARS-CoV-2-associated. Each spike-specific TCR was assigned to its reactive spike region and to a CD4 or CD8 class using the MIRA data. Log10-transformed breadth and depth values were compared by one-way ANOVA with Sidak's multiple comparisons tests. TCRdb took over this immuneACCESS table, retaining in-frame rearrangements with V and J assigned. Such tables are incomplete; in checked studies, under half of the missing clones stem from an unresolved V gene, and the remainder is unexplained. From that table come the V and J calls and clone size; the DNA was used to work out D and trimming. This sample gives around 120,000 clones in total; over 80% of them show up just once. The top ten clonotypes cover more than 13% of the sample.

The data originate from a study of T cell responses to AZD1222 COVID-19 vaccine (dated by TCRdb to the early 2020s). Turning to the overall study: AZD1222 recipients given second doses at about 4 weeks or at about 12 weeks were pooled, since spike-specific TCR depth and breadth were not found to differ between the two schedules. Trial participants were enrolled by age into 18-55, 56-69 and 70-plus year subgroups, with about 150, 27 and 61 TCR-sequenced participants respectively. TCR sequencing was performed for 230 to 250 trial participants, of whom roughly 200 were given two doses of AZD1222 and around 25 were given two doses of MenACWY control vaccine.

The label giving this sample's time point can be read as: baseline before first vaccination. Vaccinee samples came from UK trials COV001 and COV002, including a single-blind randomized controlled phase 2/3 trial of AZD1222 (ChAdOx1 nCoV-19) in healthy adults. For TCRbeta chain sequencing, PBMC samples were collected from trial participants at day 0 and at day 28 after the second dose. What the authors observed across the whole study: Epitopes outside the regions mutated in the B.1.351 and B.1.1.7 variants were reportedly recognized by nearly half of the unique spike-specific TCRs. The whole spike protein was spanned by vaccine-associated CD4 TCRs, and dominant responses were seen in regions 160-218 and 743-854. Conclusions about previously exposed vaccinees were limited because only six AZD1222 recipients were SARS-CoV-2 seropositive at baseline. Because no samples from the day 14 peak response were available, repertoires could be characterized only after the peak T cell response. After two AZD1222 doses, spike-specific TCR breadth and depth were significantly higher than at day 0 and than in MenACWY recipients. In the small 56-69-year group, the increase in depth fell short of significance, most likely because of low power. Most participants were white British and females outnumbered males, and the authors suggested that clonal diversity may have been underestimated.

The CDR3 covers 12 residues, taking in both the cysteine and the phenylalanine. The retained sequence is limited to the CDR3, 36 bases, with the frame set at the first base. As encoded in the germline V gene (reference sequence), CDR1 is MNHEY while CDR2 is SMNVEV. The V end loses 6 bases and the J end loses 6 bases, and a stretch of 11 bases separates them. The receptor chain draws on TRBV27 and TRBJ1-1; TRBD1 is a weak D gene call, 5 bases matching. The sequence came from an adult in good health. The specimen comprised peripheral blood, sampled on day 0 of AZD1222 vaccination. The nucleotides are TGTGCCAGCAGAGCCCCAGGGTCTGAAGCTTTCTTT. It encodes CASRAPGSEAFF.